This TCR beta chain was identified in a study of T and B cells in COVID-19 patients. In the study overall: Recovered patients mostly had mild to moderate COVID-19 managed as outpatients. At median age around 31 years, recovered patients were younger than active-infection patients at just over 65. Of over 19 active-infection patients, more than nine were critically ill with mechanical ventilation or extracorporeal membrane oxygenation. In the active-infection cohort, nine tenths of the roughly 20 patients had comorbidities linked to unfavorable COVID-19 outcome.

Each TRB amplification used about 230-550 ng of genomic DNA from blood. V was trimmed by 4 bases and J by 10 bases, leaving 19 bases between them. The CDR3 has 13 amino acids. Germline V lookup: CDR1 DFQATT, CDR2 SNEGSKA (reference sequence). TRB rearrangements were amplified by multiplex PCR with BIOMED2 TRB-A/B primers. TCRdb passed the multiplex PCR reads through MiXCR, listing each CDR3 protein once. The sample contains about 14,000 distinct CDR3 sequences, 28% of which appear only once. The V and J genes are TRBV20-1 and TRBJ1-1; D is possibly TRBD1 (6 bases). The receptor was derived from a human donor who had recovered from COVID-19. The sample consisted of blood. CDR3 protein: CSATPHRDLGAFF. The CDR3 nucleotides read TGCAGTGCTACCCCACACAGGGATCTGGGAGCTTTCTTT.